This T cell receptor (beta chain) was found in a study of CD8 T cells in cerebrospinal fluid in Alzheimer's disease (dated by TCRdb to 2018 to 2021). Regarding the research as a whole: To assess CSF T cell clonal expansion, the study used two single-cell approaches: plate-based nested PCR sequencing and droplet-based sequencing. The study tested whether clonally expanded T cells were present in cerebrospinal fluid from healthy elderly individuals and from patients with neurodegenerative disease. The droplet-based CSF analysis comparing patients with controls included about 9 healthy controls (nearly 11,000 cells) and about 9 patients with MCI or Alzheimer's disease (just over 10,000 cells). CSF gene-expression analysis, which included Parkinson's disease patients, covered more than 20 samples in total. General findings and caveats noted by the study authors: It was cautioned by the authors that a causal link between EBV and Alzheimer's disease is not established by the detection of EBV-specific TCRs in CSF. In pooled data, a highly expanded clone (at least 3% of TCRs) occurred in 1 of 10 healthy subjects versus 4 of 6 Alzheimer's patients. The EBV-specific clones were neither the most highly expanded clones nor enriched among patients. Only samples with detectable clones (about 11 healthy, 5 MCI, 5 AD, 6 PD) were included in the overall clonality comparison. The largest CSF clone made up a higher percentage of TCRs in patients with MCI or Alzheimer's disease than in controls.

All participants were free of acute infectious disease and in good physical condition. For droplet-based sequencing, live CSF cells were sorted using a live/dead marker. CSF was obtained by lumbar puncture, and immune cells were pelleted by centrifugation at 300g. Each CSF sample was checked for red blood cells, and any sample showing blood contamination was excluded. CSF cells were cryopreserved in freezing medium, frozen overnight at -80 degrees C, and subsequently stored in liquid nitrogen. Before analysis, CSF samples had been stored for less than seven months. The CDR3 contains 12 residues, cysteine and phenylalanine counted. Only the protein is on record. Via the germline V gene (reference sequence), CDR1 is LGHDT and CDR2 YNNKEL. Library preparation was by 10x single-cell sequencing. Profiling of CSF cells was done with 10X Genomics single-cell V(D)J and 5' gene-expression libraries. CSF single-cell TCR libraries were sequenced on an Illumina NextSeq550. In the paper's pipeline: After V(D)J reads were mapped to the vdj-GRCh38 alts ensemble 2.0.0 reference, the Cell Ranger vdj pipeline was used to analyse the reads. Cell barcodes sharing the same set of productive CDR3 nucleotide sequences were defined as clonotypes. To link clonality with transcriptional profiles, clonotype information was incorporated into Seurat v3.0 gene-expression metadata. Any CSF cell with more than 1,800 genes, more than 7,500 UMIs or more than 10% mitochondrial reads was removed. To identify TCRs with known antigen specificity, CDR3-beta sequences were compared against VDJdb. The network analysis of clone sharing was performed with the R package qgraph and was limited to TCRs that had complete alpha and beta chains. TCRdb reprocessed the reads and provides one entry for every CDR3 protein sequence; no DNA is given. TCRdb's processing, not the study's, gives the V and J calls here. The sample table includes about 1,200 distinct CDR3 sequences. The biggest ten clones account for 7.5% to 10% of the sample.

No count is recorded, yet this clonotype rates as large (0.1 to 1%) from its frequency. This clone's antigen is unknown. This sequence originates from a human donor in good health. The rearranged segments are TRBV3-1 and TRBJ2-1. Sequencing input: cerebrospinal fluid. CDR3 loop: CASSQVTGEQFF.